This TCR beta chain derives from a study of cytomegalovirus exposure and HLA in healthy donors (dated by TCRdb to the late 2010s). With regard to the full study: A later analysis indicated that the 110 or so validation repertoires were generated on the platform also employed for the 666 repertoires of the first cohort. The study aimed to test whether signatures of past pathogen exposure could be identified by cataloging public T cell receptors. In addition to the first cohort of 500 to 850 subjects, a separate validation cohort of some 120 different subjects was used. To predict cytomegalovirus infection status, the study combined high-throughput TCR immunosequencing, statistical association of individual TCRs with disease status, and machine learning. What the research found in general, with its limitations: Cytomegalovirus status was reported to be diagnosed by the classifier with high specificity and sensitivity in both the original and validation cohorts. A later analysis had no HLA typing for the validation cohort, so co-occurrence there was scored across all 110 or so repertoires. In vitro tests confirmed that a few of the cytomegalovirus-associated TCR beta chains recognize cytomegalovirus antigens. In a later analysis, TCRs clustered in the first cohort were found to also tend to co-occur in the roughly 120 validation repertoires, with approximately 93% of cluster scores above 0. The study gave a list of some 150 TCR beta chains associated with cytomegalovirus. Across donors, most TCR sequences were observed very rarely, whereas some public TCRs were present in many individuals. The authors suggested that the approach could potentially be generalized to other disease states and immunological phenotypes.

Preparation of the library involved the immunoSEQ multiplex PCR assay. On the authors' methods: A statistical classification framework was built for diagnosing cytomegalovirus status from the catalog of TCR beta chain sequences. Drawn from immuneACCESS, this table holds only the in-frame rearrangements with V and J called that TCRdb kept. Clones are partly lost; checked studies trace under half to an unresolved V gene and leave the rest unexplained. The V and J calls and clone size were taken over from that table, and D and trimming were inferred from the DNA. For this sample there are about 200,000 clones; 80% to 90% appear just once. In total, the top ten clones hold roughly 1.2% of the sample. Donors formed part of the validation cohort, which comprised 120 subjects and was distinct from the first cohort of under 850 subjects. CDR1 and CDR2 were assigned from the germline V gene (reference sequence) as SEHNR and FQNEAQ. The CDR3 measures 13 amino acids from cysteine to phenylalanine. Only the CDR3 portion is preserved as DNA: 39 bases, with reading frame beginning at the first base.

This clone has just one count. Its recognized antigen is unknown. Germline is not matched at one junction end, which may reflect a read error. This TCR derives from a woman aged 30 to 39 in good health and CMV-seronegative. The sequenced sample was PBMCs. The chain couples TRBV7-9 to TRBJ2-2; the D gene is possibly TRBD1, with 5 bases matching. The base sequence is TGTGCCAGCAGATTAGGACACCTCGGGGAGCTGTTTTTT. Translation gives CASRLGHLGELFF.